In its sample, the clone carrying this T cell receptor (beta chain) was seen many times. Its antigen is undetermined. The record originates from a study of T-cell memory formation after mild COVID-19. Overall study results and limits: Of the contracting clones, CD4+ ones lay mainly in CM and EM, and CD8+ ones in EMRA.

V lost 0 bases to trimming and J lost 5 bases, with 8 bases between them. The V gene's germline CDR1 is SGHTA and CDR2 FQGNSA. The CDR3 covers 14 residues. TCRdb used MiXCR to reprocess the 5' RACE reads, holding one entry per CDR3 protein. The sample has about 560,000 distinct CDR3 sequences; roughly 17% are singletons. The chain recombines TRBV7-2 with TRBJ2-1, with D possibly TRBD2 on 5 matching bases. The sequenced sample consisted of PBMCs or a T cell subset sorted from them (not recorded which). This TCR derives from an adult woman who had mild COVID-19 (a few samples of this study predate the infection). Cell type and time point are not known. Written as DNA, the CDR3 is TGTGCCAGCAGCTTAGCGGACGGGGACAATGAGCAGTTCTTC. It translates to CASSLADGDNEQFF.